This TCR beta chain is from a study of blood T cells in healthy people across ages. Study details: Per two T cells, about one barcoded beta molecule was captured through template switching.

Trimming took 4 bases from V and 6 from J, leaving 3 bases between them. Per the germline V gene, CDR1 is KGHDR and CDR2 is SFDVKD. The CDR3 consists of 11 residues. Next came a second PCR, run for about 7 to 11 cycles, which used a sample-barcoded 5' primer along with a J-beta primer mix. TCRdb re-analysed the 5' RACE reads in MiXCR, keeping a single row per CDR3 protein. Of roughly 700,000 distinct CDR3 sequences listed, about 25% were seen once; the top ten hold under 9.5%. The same specimen was also included in a second study, on T cells of mothers and their children. From that paper: Healthy Caucasian mothers, three in number, and their six children were the donors.

Sample: blood. This clonotype was obtained from a boy between 5 and 17 years old in good health. J is TRBJ2-4 and V is TRBV24-1; D uncertain. Here the CDR3 DNA reads TGTGCCACCAGTGACTTAAACATTCAGTACTTC. This translates into CATSDLNIQYF.